The 26 T cell receptor beta chains in this list originate from one sample, sequenced in a study of T cell repertoires in cytomegalovirus infection. A single record per CDR3 protein comes from TCRdb applying MiXCR to the reads. The sample contains some 400,000 distinct CDR3 sequences, approximately 31% of which appear only once. Source material: PBMCs. The receptors come from a human donor in good health (CMV status not recorded). Some clones in this sample may be carry-over from other donors' samples.

This clonotype was counted ten times or more. V usage is TRBV7-2 and J usage is TRBJ1-3; D gene uncertain. Germline V lookup: CDR1 SGHTA, CDR2 FQGNSA. Deletions cut 1 base from V and 0 bases from J, with 13 bases between. The CDR3 covers 17 residues. The CDR3 DNA is TGTGCCAGCAGCTTAGGCGTACAGTCCCTCTCTGGAAACACCATATATTTT. Protein product: CASSLGVQSLSGNTIYF. The full variable domain, completed using reference TRBV7-2 and TRBJ1-3, is GAGVSQSPSNKVTEKGKDVELRCDPISGHTALYWYRQSLGQGLEFLIYFQGNSAPDKSGLPSDRFSAERTGGSVSTLTIQRTQQEDSAVYLCASSLGVQSLSGNTIYFGEGSWLTVV.

The genes are TRBV7-2 and TRBJ2-1; no definite D call. CDR3 length: 15 amino acids. V lost 5 bases and J lost 0, with 11 bases in between. Germline V gene lookup returns CDR1 SGHTA and CDR2 FQGNSA. CDR3 amino acids: CASSLTYSSYNEQFF. CDR3 DNA sequence: TGTGCCAGCAGCCTCACCTACAGCTCCTACAATGAGCAGTTCTTC.

In its sample, this clonotype was seen a few times. The V gene is TRBV19, the J gene TRBJ2-7; D remains unclear. Germline V lookup: CDR1 LNHDA, CDR2 SQIVND (reference sequence). The ends were cut back, 1 base at V and 7 bases at J, with 11 bases in the middle. CDR3 length equals 13 residues. The CDR3 loop reads CASSIGRDYEQYF. CDR3 bases: TGTGCCAGTAGTATAGGTAGAGATTATGAGCAGTACTTC.

The rearrangement uses TRBV6-1 and TRBJ2-1; D tentatively fits TRBD1 or TRBD2 (5 bases each). V dropped 4 bases and J dropped 9 bases, with 16 bases sitting between them. The CDR3 covers 14 residues. Germline CDR1 reads MNHNS; CDR2 reads SASEGT. CDR3 sequence reads: CASSVIGTRGEQFF. The CDR3 DNA is TGTGCCAGCAGTGTGATTGGTACTAGGGGTGAGCAGTTCTTC.

This clonotype was observed a single time. This may be a read error, as it is one base from a much larger clone. The rearrangement links TRBV28 to TRBJ1-6; 7 bases fit TRBD1. Germline V gives CDR1 MDHEN, CDR2 SYDVKM. V lost 8 bases, J lost 5 bases, and 9 bases stayed unmatched. This CDR3 region has 15 residues. CDR3 bases: TGTGCCAGCTGTCTCCGACAGGGTGATAATTCACCCCTCCACTTT. Its translation is CASCLRQGDNSPLHF.

The chain couples TRBV4-1 to TRBJ2-7, with 7 bases that match TRBD2. CDR1 MGHRA and CDR2 YSYEKL come from the germline V gene. This CDR3 is built from 16 residues. V dropped 0 bases and J dropped 6; count of bases not matched to a gene: 11. CDR3 sequence reads: CASSQDRVGRWAEQYF. The CDR3, as DNA: TGCGCCAGCAGCCAAGACCGTGTCGGGAGGTGGGCCGAGCAGTACTTC.

This clonotype was counted between two and nine times. The chain joins TRBV6-6 to TRBJ1-5, with D unclear. CDR1 is MNHNY, CDR2 SVGAGI, per germline (reference sequence). This CDR3 is built from 14 residues. V was pared by 2 bases and J by 3 bases, with 8 bases between. As DNA, the CDR3 is TGTGCCAGCAGTTACAACAGCAACAATCAGCCCCAGCATTTT. It specifies CASSYNSNNQPQHF.

There are a few counts of this clonotype. This chain links TRBV6-5 with TRBJ1-6, with D uncertain. The CDR3 extends over 14 amino acids. V lost 6 bases and J lost 13, with 19 bases in between. CDR1 is MNHEY and CDR2 is SVGAGI in the germline V gene. In nucleotides, the CDR3 is TGTGCCAGCAGCGCATTCGAATTTTACGGGCCCCTCCACTTT. Its translation is CASSAFEFYGPLHF.

V usage is TRBV24-1 and J usage is TRBJ2-1, with 12 bases matching TRBD2. The J segment lost 4 bases and the V segment lost 4 bases, leaving 4 bases of the junction unmatched. This CDR3 comprises 16 residues. CDR1 is KGHDR, CDR2 SFDVKD, per germline. The chain's CDR3 is CATSDVTSGGYNEQFF. The CDR3 DNA is TGTGCCACCAGTGACGTGACTAGCGGGGGATACAATGAGCAGTTCTTC.

This clonotype appeared a few times. The chain has TRBV19 and TRBJ1-1, with D maybe TRBD1 (5 bases). The CDR3 runs 13 residues. Looked up from germline, CDR1 is LNHDA and CDR2 is SQIVND (reference sequence). Trimming removed 6 bases from V and 4 bases from J, with 12 bases in between. The CDR3 sequence is CASRSQGPTEAFF. The DNA of the CDR3 is TGTGCCAGTAGAAGTCAGGGCCCCACTGAAGCTTTCTTT. Variable domain in full (rest from reference TRBV19 and TRBJ1-1): DGGITQSPKYLFRKEGQNVTLSCEQNLNHDAMYWYRQDPGQGLRLIYYSQIVNDFQKGDIAEGYSVSREKKESFPLTVTSAQKNPTAFYLCASRSQGPTEAFFGQGTRLTVV.

This chain's CDR3 is CASRTGTSKFYEQYF. CDR3 DNA: TGTGCCAGCAGGACTGGGACTAGTAAGTTCTACGAGCAGTACTTC. The chain has TRBV2 and TRBJ2-7; 8 positions match TRBD2. Germline-derived CDR1 and CDR2 are SNHLY and FYNNEI. The CDR3 runs to 15 residues. V shed 6 bases, J shed 3 bases, and the junction held 10 bases outside the gene matches.

Comments on this clonotype: This sequence may be a read error, since a much larger clone differs from it by one base. This rearrangement joins TRBV6-5 to TRBJ2-4; 9 positions match TRBD1. This CDR3 region has 13 residues. Germline values: CDR1 MNHEY, CDR2 SVGAGI. The CDR3 protein is CARSSGQGNIQYF. In DNA, the CDR3 is TGTGCCCGCAGTTCGGGACAGGGAAACATTCAGTACTTC.

Notes on this clonotype: A read error may explain this, as a much larger clone is one base away. This chain links TRBV7-3 with TRBJ2-2, with 8 positions matching TRBD1. Germline lookup yields CDR1 SGHTA and CDR2 FQGTGA. This CDR3 is built from 13 residues. The CDR3 bases are TGTGCCAGCAGCCTGACAGGGGCCGGGGAGCTGGTTTTT. It is translated as CASSLTGAGELVF.

This clonotype was recorded a few times. This chain joins TRBV4-1 and TRBJ2-3; D not certain. V lost 3 bases to trimming and J lost 5 bases, with 9 bases between them. The CDR3 covers 13 residues. The germline gives CDR1 MGHRA, CDR2 YSYEKL. The CDR3 reads CASSHIGGDTQYF. The CDR3 DNA reads as TGCGCCAGCAGCCATATCGGCGGAGATACGCAGTATTTT.

With respect to this clonotype: The junction and the germline gene differ at one end; a read error may be behind it. The V call is TRBV12-3 or TRBV12-4, the J call TRBJ2-5, with 7 bases lining up with TRBD1. This CDR3 comprises 13 residues. CDR3 nucleotide sequence: TGTGACAGCAGCAAAAACAGGGGAGAGACCCAGTACTTC. Protein product: CDSSKNRGETQYF.

Ten or more counts support this clonotype. This sequence joins TRBV7-2 and TRBJ2-1, with D unresolved. The CDR3 is made up of 15 amino acids. The V and J ends lost 1 base and 1 base respectively, with 8 bases between them. The germline V gene encodes CDR1 SGHTA and CDR2 FQGNSA. CDR3 region: CASSLGGPSYNEQFF. The CDR3 DNA follows: TGTGCCAGCAGCTTAGGCGGTCCATCCTACAATGAGCAGTTCTTC.

A remark on this clonotype: A read error may be the cause here, since a much bigger clone is one base away. This chain joins TRBV7-6 and TRBJ2-7; D is perhaps TRBD1 (6 bases). CDR1 is SGHVS, CDR2 FNYEAQ, per germline. The V end lost 6 bases, the J end lost 6 bases, and 18 bases lay between the germline ends. CDR3 length: 14 amino acids. The CDR3 loop is CASSPRNRAAEQYF. The CDR3 DNA reads TGTGCCAGCAGTCCAAGAAACAGGGCGGCCGAGCAGTACTTC.

In its sample, this clonotype was seen many times. The J gene is TRBJ1-1, the V gene TRBV7-2; D not resolved. CDR3 size: 15 residues. V was trimmed by 4 bases and J by 5 bases, leaving 17 bases between them. Per the germline V gene, CDR1 is SGHTA and CDR2 is FQGNSA. The CDR3 protein is CASSSDTNSRTEAFF. As DNA, the CDR3 is TGTGCCAGCAGCTCCGACACAAACAGTCGGACTGAAGCTTTCTTT.

The V and J genes are TRBV20-1 and TRBJ2-5; D call uncertain. The ends were cut back, 0 bases at V and 1 base at J, with 12 bases in the middle. Germline V lookup: CDR1 DFQATT, CDR2 SNEGSKA (reference sequence). This CDR3 contains 15 residues. The CDR3 DNA sequence: TGCAGTGCTAGAGATCTGGCCAGCGTCCAAGAGACCCAGTACTTC. It codes for CSARDLASVQETQYF.

There are many counts of this clonotype. The rearrangement links TRBV7-2 to TRBJ1-5, with 7 nucleotides matching TRBD1. V was clipped by 5 bases and J by 6 bases; unmatched bases: 7. This CDR3 spans 14 amino acids. CDR1 and CDR2 from the germline V gene are SGHTA and FQGNSA. In nucleotides, the CDR3 is TGTGCCAGCAGCCCGGACAGGCTGAGTCAGCCCCAGCATTTT. This sequence encodes CASSPDRLSQPQHF.

This clonotype was counted ten times or more. The chain carries TRBV2 and TRBJ1-6; 7 bases match TRBD1. The CDR3 extends over 15 amino acids. The ends lost 6 bases at V and 7 bases at J; junction bases unmatched: 9. The germline V gene encodes CDR1 SNHLY and CDR2 FYNNEI. In DNA, the CDR3 is TGTGCCAGCAGCCCCCCAGGGGGGGGGAATTCACCCCTCCACTTT. Translated, it gives CASSPPGGGNSPLHF.

This clonotype was seen a handful of times. The chain couples TRBV7-2 to TRBJ1-2; perhaps TRBD1 as D (5 bases). Looked up from germline, CDR1 is SGHTA and CDR2 is FQGNSA. This CDR3 is 17 amino acids long. V gave up 1 base and J gave up 4 bases, with 19 bases separating them. As DNA, the CDR3 is TGTGCCAGCAGCTTAGACCACATACGGACACCCGCCTATGGCTACACCTTC. Protein sequence: CASSLDHIRTPAYGYTF. Complete variable domain (other parts from reference TRBV7-2 and TRBJ1-2): GAGVSQSPSNKVTEKGKDVELRCDPISGHTALYWYRQSLGQGLEFLIYFQGNSAPDKSGLPSDRFSAERTGGSVSTLTIQRTQQEDSAVYLCASSLDHIRTPAYGYTFGSGTRLTVV.

This clonotype was detected only once. The final CDR3 position lacks the conserved phenylalanine or tryptophan, pointing to a likely read error. The rearrangement links TRBV7-2 to TRBJ2-1, with D possibly TRBD1 on 6 matching bases. Germline-derived CDR1 and CDR2 are SGHTA and FQGNSA. The CDR3 covers 14 residues. The V end was cut by 7 bases, the J end by 5 bases, with 15 bases between. The CDR3 sequence: CASNKPGTNNEQFL. CDR3 in DNA: TGTGCCAGCAACAAACCCGGGACAAACAATGAGCAGTTCTTA.

V usage is TRBV6-1 and J usage is TRBJ2-7, with D hard to call. CDR1 and CDR2 (germline): MNHNS, SASEGT. With 8 bases removed from V and 5 bases from J, the gap between germline ends came to 16 bases. This CDR3 has 13 amino acids. CDR3 coding DNA: TGTGCCAGCTCGCCCAACCGCGGCAACGAGCAGTACTTC. It is translated as CASSPNRGNEQYF.

V usage is TRBV4-1 and J usage is TRBJ1-2; TRBD1 might be the D (5 bases). V dropped 1 base and J dropped 4 bases, with 10 bases sitting between them. Germline-derived CDR1 and CDR2 are MGHRA and YSYEKL. The CDR3 extends over 14 amino acids. Written as DNA, the CDR3 is TGCGCCAGCAGCCAAGTTGGGACGTCCTATGGCTACACCTTC. Its translation: CASSQVGTSYGYTF.

This clonotype has a handful of counts. V gene TRBV20-1 combines with J gene TRBJ2-3; D gene ambiguous. The V and J ends lost 0 bases and 5 bases respectively, with 9 bases between them. The CDR3 sequence is 13 residues long. Germline V gives CDR1 DFQATT, CDR2 SNEGSKA (reference sequence). CDR3 sequence (DNA): TGCAGTGCTAGAGATCAGCAGCGAGATACGCAGTATTTT. Translating gives CSARDQQRDTQYF.